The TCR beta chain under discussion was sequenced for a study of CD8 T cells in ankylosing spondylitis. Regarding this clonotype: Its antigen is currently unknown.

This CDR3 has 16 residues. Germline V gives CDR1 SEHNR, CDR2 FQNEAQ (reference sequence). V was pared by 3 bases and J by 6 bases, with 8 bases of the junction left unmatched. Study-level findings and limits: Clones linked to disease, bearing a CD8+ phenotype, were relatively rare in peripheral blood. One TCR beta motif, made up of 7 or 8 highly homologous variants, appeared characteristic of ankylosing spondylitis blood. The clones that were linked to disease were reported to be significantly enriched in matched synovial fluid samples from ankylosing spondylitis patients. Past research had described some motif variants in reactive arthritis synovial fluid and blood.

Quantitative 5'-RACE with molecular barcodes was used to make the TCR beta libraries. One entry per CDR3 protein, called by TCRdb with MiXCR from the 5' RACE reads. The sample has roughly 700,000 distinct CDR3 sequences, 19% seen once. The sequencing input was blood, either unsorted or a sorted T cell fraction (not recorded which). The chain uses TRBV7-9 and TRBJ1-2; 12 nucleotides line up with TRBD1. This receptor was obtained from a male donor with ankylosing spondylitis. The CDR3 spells CASSFAGTGGGDGYTF. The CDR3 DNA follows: TGTGCCAGCAGCTTCGCCGGGACAGGGGGCGGTGATGGCTACACCTTC.